The present TCR beta chain was sequenced within a study of T cell changes during pregnancy in multiple sclerosis. Profiled with immunoSEQ multiplex PCR; TCRdb holds only in-frame clones, not every one. The data contain 16,000 or so clones, almost 96% of them seen just once; the ten biggest clones take up under 0.9%. Germline assignment: CDR1 SGHDT and CDR2 YYEEEE. V was shortened by 0 bases and J by 5 bases, with 12 bases between the two germline ends. The CDR3 has 15 amino acids. Specimen: peripheral blood, collected in the third trimester of pregnancy. This chain uses TRBV5-6 with TRBJ1-3, with D possibly being TRBD1 (6 bases). The clonotype comes from a female donor with multiple sclerosis, enrolled in a pregnancy study. CDR3 loop: CASSLDRVGRNTIYF. The CDR3 DNA sequence: TGTGCCAGCAGCTTGGACAGGGTTGGCAGAAACACCATATATTTT.